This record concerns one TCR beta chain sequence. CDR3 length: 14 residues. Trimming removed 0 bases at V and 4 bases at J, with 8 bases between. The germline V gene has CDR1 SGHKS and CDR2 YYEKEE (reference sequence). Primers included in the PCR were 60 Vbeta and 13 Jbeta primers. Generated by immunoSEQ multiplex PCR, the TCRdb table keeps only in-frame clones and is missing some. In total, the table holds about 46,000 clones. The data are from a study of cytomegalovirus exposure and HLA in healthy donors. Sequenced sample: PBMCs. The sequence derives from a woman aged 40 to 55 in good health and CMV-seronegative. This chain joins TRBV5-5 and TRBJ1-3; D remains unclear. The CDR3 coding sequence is TGTGCCAGCAGCTTGGGAGCGGGGGGAAACACCATATATTTT. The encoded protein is CASSLGAGGNTIYF.